This TCR beta chain derives from a study of STAT5B mutations in CD4+ large granular lymphocyte leukemia. Original processing notes: Productive clonotypes were detectable down to 2.59 x 10-5 frequency. Generated by immunoSEQ multiplex PCR, the TCRdb table keeps only in-frame clones and is missing some. That table is the source of V, J and clone size, and D and trimming were worked out from the DNA. The sample records more than 30,000 clones, roughly 78% being singletons. This clone was detected a few times. Its antigen is unknown. Points from the study as a whole: Main leukemic clonotypes were patient-specific, but more than 20% appeared at low frequency elsewhere.

The CDR3 loop spans 16 amino acids. Trimming removed 0 bases from V and 2 bases from J; junction bases left unmatched: 6. The germline gives CDR1 MNHNS, CDR2 SASEGT. The sequenced sample consisted of CD4+ T cells from blood buffy coats. The rearrangement joins TRBV6-1 to TRBJ2-7, with 8 bases aligning to TRBD1. This sequence was found in a human donor in good health. CDR3 sequence reads: CASSEAAGTGAYEQYF. CDR3 bases: TGTGCCAGCAGTGAAGCGGCCGGGACAGGAGCCTACGAGCAGTACTTC.